The clone carrying this T cell receptor beta chain has more than one count but fewer than ten. The sample originates from a study of Graves' ophthalmopathy and Graves' hyperthyroidism. Looking at the study overall: Before any treatment, peripheral blood was taken at the initial diagnosis.

CDR3 length: 15 residues. Trimming removed 4 bases from V and 5 bases from J; junction bases left unmatched: 7. Germline V gene data show CDR1 as LGHNA and CDR2 as YNFKEQ. Uncontrolled infections, pregnancy, lactation or other autoimmune diseases led to patient exclusion. Each diagnosis was determined on the basis of clinical symptoms, serum thyroxine, TRAb, thyroid ultrasound and orbital computed tomography. Beta-chain TCR CDR3 regions were amplified from RNA transcripts. An opening RT-PCR round employed HTBI primers and preceded a second-round multiplex PCR. TCRdb used MiXCR to reprocess the multiplex PCR reads, holding one entry per CDR3 protein. The table lists approximately 460,000 distinct CDR3 sequences, approximately 15% of them singletons.

The chain employs TRBV4-2 and TRBJ2-7; 11 positions agree with TRBD2. The sequence derives from a woman between 25 and 40 years old with Graves' ophthalmopathy. Sequencing input: blood. CDR3: CASSRRLAGINEQYF. The CDR3 nucleotides are TGTGCCAGCAGCCGACGACTAGCGGGAATAAACGAGCAGTACTTC.